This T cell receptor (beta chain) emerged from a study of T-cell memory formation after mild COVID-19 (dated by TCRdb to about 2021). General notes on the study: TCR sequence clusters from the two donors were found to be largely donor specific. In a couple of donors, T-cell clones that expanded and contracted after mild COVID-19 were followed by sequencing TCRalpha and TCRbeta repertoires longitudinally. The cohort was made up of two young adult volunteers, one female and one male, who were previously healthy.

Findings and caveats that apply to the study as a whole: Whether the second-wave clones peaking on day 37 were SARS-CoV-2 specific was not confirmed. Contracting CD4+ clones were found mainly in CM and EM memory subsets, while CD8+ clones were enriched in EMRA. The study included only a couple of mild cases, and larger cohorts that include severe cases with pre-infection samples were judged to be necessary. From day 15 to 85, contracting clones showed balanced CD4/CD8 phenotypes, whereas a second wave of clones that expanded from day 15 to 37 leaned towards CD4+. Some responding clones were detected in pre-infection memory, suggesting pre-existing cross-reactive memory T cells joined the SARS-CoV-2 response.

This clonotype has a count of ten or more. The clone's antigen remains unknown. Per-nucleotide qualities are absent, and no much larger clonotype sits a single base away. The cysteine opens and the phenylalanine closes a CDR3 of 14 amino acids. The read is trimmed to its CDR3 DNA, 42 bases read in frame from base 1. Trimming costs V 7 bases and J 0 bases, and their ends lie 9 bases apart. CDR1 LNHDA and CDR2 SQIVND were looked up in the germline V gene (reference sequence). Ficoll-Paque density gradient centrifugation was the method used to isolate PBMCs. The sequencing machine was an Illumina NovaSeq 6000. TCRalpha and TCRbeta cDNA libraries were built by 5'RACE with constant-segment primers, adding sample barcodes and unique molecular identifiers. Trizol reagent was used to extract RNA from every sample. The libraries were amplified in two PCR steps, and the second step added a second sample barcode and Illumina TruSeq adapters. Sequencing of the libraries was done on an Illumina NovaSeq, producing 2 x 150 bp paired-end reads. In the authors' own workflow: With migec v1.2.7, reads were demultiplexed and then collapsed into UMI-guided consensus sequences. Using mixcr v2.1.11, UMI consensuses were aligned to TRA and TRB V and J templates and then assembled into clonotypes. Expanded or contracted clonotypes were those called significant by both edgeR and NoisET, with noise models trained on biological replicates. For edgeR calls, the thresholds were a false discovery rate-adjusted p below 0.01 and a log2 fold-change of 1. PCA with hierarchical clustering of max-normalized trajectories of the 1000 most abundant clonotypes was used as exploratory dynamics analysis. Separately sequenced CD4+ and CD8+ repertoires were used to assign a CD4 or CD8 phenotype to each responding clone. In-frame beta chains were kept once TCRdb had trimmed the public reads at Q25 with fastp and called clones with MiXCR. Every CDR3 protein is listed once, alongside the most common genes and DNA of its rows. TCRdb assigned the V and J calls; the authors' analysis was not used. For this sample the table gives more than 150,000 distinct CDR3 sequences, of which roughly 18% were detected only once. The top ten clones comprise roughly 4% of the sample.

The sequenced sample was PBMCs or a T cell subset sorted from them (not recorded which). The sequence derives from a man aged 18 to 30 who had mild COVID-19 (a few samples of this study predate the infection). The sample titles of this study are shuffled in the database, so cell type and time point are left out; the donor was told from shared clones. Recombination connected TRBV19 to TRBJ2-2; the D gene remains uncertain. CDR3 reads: CASKAGANTGELFF. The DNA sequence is TGTGCCAGTAAGGCAGGCGCGAACACCGGGGAGCTGTTTTTT.